The rows below give T cell receptor beta chains drawn from one sample of a study of graft-versus-host responses after intestinal transplantation. These receptors have no known antigen. Profiled with immunoSEQ multiplex PCR; TCRdb holds only in-frame clones, not every one. Here the sample spans about 120,000 clones, about 95% being singletons. Sequenced material: unstimulated CD8+ T cells sorted from spleen or lymph node cells, taken before intestinal transplant. The origin of the receptors is a human donor who received an intestinal transplant. The CDR3 runs from the conserved cysteine through the conserved F or W. The D gene is left open where the match is weak. Expanded clones get a size class; other rows say once, few or many, or leave the size out.

d_call,clone_size,v_call,j_call,cdr3_nt,cdr3_aa
TRBD2,once,TRBV10-3,TRBJ2-4,TGTGCCATCAGTGAAAGCGGGAGGGCCGGAGACATTCAGTACTTC,CAISESGRAGDIQYF
.,.,TRBV6-6,TRBJ1-2,TGTGCCAGCAGTTCTCCCCCCCTGGGATACGGCTATGGCTACACCTTC,CASSSPPLGYGYGYTF
.,.,TRBV7-8,TRBJ2-1,TGTGCCAGCAGCGGGCTTGGCAATGAGCAGTTCTTC,CASSGLGNEQFF
TRBD1,.,TRBV7-9,TRBJ2-7,TGTGCCAGCAGCCCCCGGGACAGTATCATCTCCGGCTCCTACGAGCAGTACTTC,CASSPRDSIISGSYEQYF
.,.,TRBV7-9,TRBJ1-1,TGTGCCAGCAGTTCCCAGGGCCCTGAAGCTTTCTTT,CASSSQGPEAFF
.,once,TRBV6-1,TRBJ2-3,TGTGCCAGCAGCCGGGGCCCAATCCAGGAAGATACGCAGTATTTT,CASSRGPIQEDTQYF
.,.,TRBV5-4,TRBJ2-1,TGTGCCAGCAGCGCAAATCTGGGGAATGAGCAGTTCTTC,CASSANLGNEQFF
.,.,TRBV11-2,TRBJ2-7,TGTGCCAGCAGCCTCGGGCACTCCTACGAGCAGTACTTC,CASSLGHSYEQYF
.,once,TRBV28,TRBJ2-2,TGTGCCAGCAGTTTATTAGCCGTTTCGAACACCGGGGAGCTGTTTTTT,CASSLLAVSNTGELFF
TRBD2,.,TRBV6-5,TRBJ2-1,TGTGCCAGCAGTCCCCGACTAGCGGGAGATAATGAGCAGTTCTTC,CASSPRLAGDNEQFF
.,.,TRBV10-2,TRBJ2-5,TGCGCCAGCGGACGAGGCGAGACCCAGTACTTC,CASGRGETQYF
.,.,TRBV9,TRBJ2-2,TGTGCCAGCAGCCCTCCCACCGGGGAGCTGTTTTTT,CASSPPTGELFF
TRBD2,.,TRBV5-6,TRBJ2-5,TGTGCCAGCAGCTTGGGACTAGCGGGAGGAGAGACCCAGTACTTC,CASSLGLAGGETQYF
.,.,TRBV27,TRBJ1-2,TGTGCCAGCAGTTTGGTGGGCGGAGCTAACTATGGCTACACCTTC,CASSLVGGANYGYTF
.,.,TRBV4-2,TRBJ2-7,TGTGCCAGCAGCCAAGAAGGGGGATTTGGGGGTTACGAGCAGTACTTC,CASSQEGGFGGYEQYF
.,.,TRBV19,TRBJ1-1,TGTGCCAGTAGTTCCCGGGACCCGGGTAACACTGAAGCTTTCTTT,CASSSRDPGNTEAFF
TRBD2,.,TRBV10-2,TRBJ2-3,TGCGCCAGCAGCGGCCCTCCCCTCTCGACTAGCGGGGCGAGCACAGATACGCAGTATTTT,CASSGPPLSTSGASTDTQYF
.,.,TRBV14,TRBJ2-7,TGTGCCAGCAGCAAATTTCAGGGCTACGAGCAGTACTTC,CASSKFQGYEQYF
.,.,TRBV9,TRBJ2-7,TGTGCCAGCAGCGTAGGGGGCGGGAAGTACGAGCAGTACTTC,CASSVGGGKYEQYF
.,.,TRBV19,TRBJ1-1,TGTGCCAGTAGTATCCCCGGGGAGGGGGACACTGAAGCTTTCTTT,CASSIPGEGDTEAFF
.,.,TRBV6-1,TRBJ1-1,TGTGCCAGCAGTGAAAGGCCTTTCACCCGGGACACTGAAGCTTTCTTT,CASSERPFTRDTEAFF
TRBD1,.,TRBV30,TRBJ2-7,TGTGCCTGGAGTCCCGGGACAGGGGACGAGCAGTACTTC,CAWSPGTGDEQYF
TRBD2,.,TRBV9,TRBJ2-5,TGTGCCAGCAGTACTAGCGGGAGGGCCCAAGAGACCCAGTACTTC,CASSTSGRAQETQYF
TRBD1,.,TRBV19,TRBJ2-7,TGTGCCAGTAGCCCGGTGGGGACAGGGGGCACCTACGAGCAGTACTTC,CASSPVGTGGTYEQYF
.,.,TRBV9,TRBJ1-1,TGTGCCAGCAGCGTAGTGGAGGGGAACACTGAAGCTTTCTTT,CASSVVEGNTEAFF
.,.,TRBV7-9,TRBJ2-5,TGTGCCAGCAGCTTAGTTCAGACAATCCAAGAGACCCAGTACTTC,CASSLVQTIQETQYF
.,.,TRBV2,TRBJ2-7,TGTGCCAGCAGGAGGATGGCCTACGAGCAGTACTTC,CASRRMAYEQYF
.,.,TRBV4-1,TRBJ2-1,TGCGCCAGCAGCCAAGGCGGAGGGCCAGACTACAATGAGCAGTTCTTC,CASSQGGGPDYNEQFF
.,.,TRBV7-2,TRBJ1-2,TGTGCCAGCAGCTTACTAACGGGGAATTATGGCTACACCTTC,CASSLLTGNYGYTF
.,.,TRBV28,TRBJ2-7,TGTGCCAGCAGTCCTCGGGGGGCGCCCTACGAGCAGTACTTC,CASSPRGAPYEQYF
.,.,TRBV4-1,TRBJ2-7,TGCGCCAGCAGCCGACTGACTGGAGGCGAGCAGTACTTC,CASSRLTGGEQYF